This TCR beta chain was observed in a study of T-cell memory formation after mild COVID-19. Study overall: Each donor largely had its own TCR clusters. Study results and caveats: CD4+ bias marked clones expanding day 15 to 37, unlike balanced contracting clones. Mainly CM and EM harbored the contracting CD4+ clones; mainly EMRA harbored the CD8+ ones.

TCRdb called the 5' RACE reads again in MiXCR, with one record for every CDR3 protein. This table holds about 140,000 distinct CDR3 sequences, more than 14% found once. Of note for this clonotype: Its target is unknown.

This CDR3 spans 15 amino acids. V dropped 3 bases and J dropped 0 bases, with 11 bases sitting between them. CDR1 LNHNV and CDR2 YYDKDF come from the germline V gene (reference sequence). The chain has TRBV15 and TRBJ1-1; no clear D. The sample taken for sequencing was PBMCs or a T cell subset sorted from them (not recorded which). The sequence came from an adult woman who had mild COVID-19 (a few samples of this study predate the infection). Cell type and time point are not known. The CDR3: CATSRPGDMNTEAFF. In DNA form, the CDR3 reads TGTGCCACCAGCAGGCCAGGAGACATGAACACTGAAGCTTTCTTT.